Listed below are T cell receptor beta chains from one sample, sequenced in a study of PD-1 blockade in classical Hodgkin lymphoma. Assay: immunoSEQ multiplex PCR; the TCRdb copy retains only in-frame clones and omits some. The repertoire holds approximately 84,000 clones, about nine tenths seen once, with about 20% in the top ten. The sample here was peripheral blood mononuclear cells (PBMCs), taken at baseline. The receptors were gathered from a human donor with classical Hodgkin lymphoma. Both conserved end residues are part of each CDR3. Each record gives: CDR3 DNA, CDR3 protein, V gene, D gene, J gene, clone size. The D gene is left open where the match is weak. Clone size is stated in some rows and not others, as once, few, many or a class when expanded.

cdr3_nt: TGTGCCAGCAGTGATACGGGGAGTTCCTACGAGCAGTACTTC
cdr3_aa: CASSDTGSSYEQYF
v_call: TRBV6-1
d_call: -
j_call: TRBJ2-7
clone_size: once

cdr3_nt: TGCGCCAGCAGCCAGAAACTAGCGGGAGGGCCTGATACGCAGTATTTT
cdr3_aa: CASSQKLAGGPDTQYF
v_call: TRBV4-3
d_call: TRBD2
j_call: TRBJ2-3
clone_size: -

cdr3_nt: TGTGCCTGGAGTAACCCTAGCAGACTATCCCAAGAGACCCAGTACTTC
cdr3_aa: CAWSNPSRLSQETQYF
v_call: TRBV30
d_call: -
j_call: TRBJ2-5
clone_size: once

cdr3_nt: TGTGCCACCAGCAGAGATGAAGCGGGAGGCCACACAGATACGCAGTATTTT
cdr3_aa: CATSRDEAGGHTDTQYF
v_call: TRBV15
d_call: TRBD2
j_call: TRBJ2-3
clone_size: -

cdr3_nt: TGCAGCGCTGGGGTGGCCACTGAAGCTTTCTTT
cdr3_aa: CSAGVATEAFF
v_call: TRBV29-1
d_call: -
j_call: TRBJ1-1
clone_size: -

cdr3_nt: TGCGCCAGCAGCTTGGTGAACACTGAAGCTTTCTTT
cdr3_aa: CASSLVNTEAFF
v_call: TRBV5-1
d_call: -
j_call: TRBJ1-1
clone_size: -

cdr3_nt: TGTGCCAGCAGCTGGGACAGGGGGCGCGCCACTGAAGCTTTCTTT
cdr3_aa: CASSWDRGRATEAFF
v_call: TRBV5-6
d_call: TRBD1
j_call: TRBJ1-1
clone_size: -

cdr3_nt: TGCGCCAGCAGCTCCTCGGGCGGGTCGCCTTACAATGAGCAGTTCTTC
cdr3_aa: CASSSSGGSPYNEQFF
v_call: TRBV5-1
d_call: -
j_call: TRBJ2-1
clone_size: -

cdr3_nt: TGTGCCAGCAGCTTATCCAGGGCCGACTACGAGCAGTACTTC
cdr3_aa: CASSLSRADYEQYF
v_call: TRBV7-2
d_call: -
j_call: TRBJ2-7
clone_size: -

cdr3_nt: TGTGCCAGCAGCTCTGGCCGGGCCCTGTCGGGCTACACCTTC
cdr3_aa: CASSSGRALSGYTF
v_call: TRBV28
d_call: -
j_call: TRBJ1-2
clone_size: -

cdr3_nt: TGTGCCTGGAGTGTGGGCCTAGAAGAGACCCAGTACTTC
cdr3_aa: CAWSVGLEETQYF
v_call: TRBV30
d_call: -
j_call: TRBJ2-5
clone_size: -

cdr3_nt: TGTGCCAGCAGCCAAGTCTCGCGCTCTGGAAACACCATATATTTT
cdr3_aa: CASSQVSRSGNTIYF
v_call: TRBV14
d_call: -
j_call: TRBJ1-3
clone_size: -

cdr3_nt: TGTGCCAGCAGCTTAGCGCTTGGCGAAGAGACCCAGTACTTC
cdr3_aa: CASSLALGEETQYF
v_call: TRBV7-9
d_call: -
j_call: TRBJ2-5
clone_size: -

cdr3_nt: TGTGCCAGCTCAGGCCAGGGCAGCCACATGAACACTGAAGCTTTCTTT
cdr3_aa: CASSGQGSHMNTEAFF
v_call: TRBV18
d_call: -
j_call: TRBJ1-1
clone_size: -

cdr3_nt: TGTGCCTGGAGTGTCGTGGGATACGAGCAGTACTTC
cdr3_aa: CAWSVVGYEQYF
v_call: TRBV30
d_call: -
j_call: TRBJ2-7
clone_size: -

cdr3_nt: TGCAGCGTTGCCTCGTTGGATGAGCAGTTCTTC
cdr3_aa: CSVASLDEQFF
v_call: TRBV29-1
d_call: -
j_call: TRBJ2-1
clone_size: few

cdr3_nt: TGTGCCAGCTCACCATCAACAACTAATGAAAAACTGTTTTTT
cdr3_aa: CASSPSTTNEKLFF
v_call: TRBV18
d_call: -
j_call: TRBJ1-4
clone_size: -

cdr3_nt: TGTGCCAGCAGTGAATTGGGAGAGGCTTGGGAAAAACTGTTTTTT
cdr3_aa: CASSELGEAWEKLFF
v_call: TRBV6-1
d_call: -
j_call: TRBJ1-4
clone_size: -

cdr3_nt: TGTGCCAGTAGGATCCAAGTAAACCGTGGGGATACGCAGTATTTT
cdr3_aa: CASRIQVNRGDTQYF
v_call: TRBV19
d_call: -
j_call: TRBJ2-3
clone_size: -

cdr3_nt: TGTGCCAGCAGCCTCAGCGGGATAACGGCCTACGAGCAGTACTTC
cdr3_aa: CASSLSGITAYEQYF
v_call: TRBV14
d_call: TRBD2
j_call: TRBJ2-7
clone_size: -

cdr3_nt: TGTGCCAGCAGTTTAGACAGGGGGCCGGCTGGCTACACCTTC
cdr3_aa: CASSLDRGPAGYTF
v_call: TRBV27
d_call: TRBD1
j_call: TRBJ1-2
clone_size: -

cdr3_nt: TGTGCCAGCGGGACTAGCCGGACCGGGGAGCTGTTTTTT
cdr3_aa: CASGTSRTGELFF
v_call: TRBV2
d_call: TRBD2
j_call: TRBJ2-2
clone_size: -

cdr3_nt: TGCGCCAGCAGCTTGGGCGCGGGTGGCCGTTGGCACTTC
cdr3_aa: CASSLGAGGRWHF
v_call: TRBV5-1
d_call: -
j_call: TRBJ2-4
clone_size: -

cdr3_nt: TGTGCCAGCAGCCTAAACACCTATGGCTACACCTTC
cdr3_aa: CASSLNTYGYTF
v_call: TRBV14
d_call: -
j_call: TRBJ1-2
clone_size: few

cdr3_nt: TGCAGTGTTGCAGGGGACTACGAGCAGTACTTC
cdr3_aa: CSVAGDYEQYF
v_call: TRBV20-1
d_call: -
j_call: TRBJ2-7
clone_size: -

cdr3_nt: TGCGCCAGCAGCCAGACTACCGGGACATATAATGAAAAACTGTTTTTT
cdr3_aa: CASSQTTGTYNEKLFF
v_call: TRBV4-3
d_call: -
j_call: TRBJ1-4
clone_size: -

cdr3_nt: TGTGCCTGGAGTTCCGGACAGGGGGCGCTTAGCGGCTCAGATACGCAGTATTTT
cdr3_aa: CAWSSGQGALSGSDTQYF
v_call: TRBV30
d_call: TRBD1
j_call: TRBJ2-3
clone_size: -

cdr3_nt: TGTGCCAGCAGCTTAGTACGCGCCAAAGGGGGGAATGAGCAGTTCTTC
cdr3_aa: CASSLVRAKGGNEQFF
v_call: TRBV7-9
d_call: -
j_call: TRBJ2-1
clone_size: -

cdr3_nt: TGTGCCAGCAGTTACGCTGGGGGCACCGGGGAGCTGTTTTTT
cdr3_aa: CASSYAGGTGELFF
v_call: TRBV6-5
d_call: -
j_call: TRBJ2-2
clone_size: once

cdr3_nt: TGTGCCAGCAGCCATAGCATTCTCGCCCTCCACTTC
cdr3_aa: CASSHSILALHF
v_call: TRBV7-6
d_call: -
j_call: TRBJ1-2
clone_size: -

cdr3_nt: TGTGCCAGCAGCTTAGTTGCGGACTACGAGCAGTACTTC
cdr3_aa: CASSLVADYEQYF
v_call: TRBV7-2
d_call: -
j_call: TRBJ2-7
clone_size: -

cdr3_nt: TGCAGCGTTTTTGGTTCAACAGGAGACTCGGGGGGCTACACCTTC
cdr3_aa: CSVFGSTGDSGGYTF
v_call: TRBV29-1
d_call: -
j_call: TRBJ1-2
clone_size: -

cdr3_nt: TGTGCCAGCAGCTTGTCTCAGTACACTGAAGCTTTCTTT
cdr3_aa: CASSLSQYTEAFF
v_call: TRBV5-6
d_call: -
j_call: TRBJ1-1
clone_size: -

cdr3_nt: TGTGCCAGTAGTATATCCTACTACGGACAGGGGATAAAAGGCTACACCTTC
cdr3_aa: CASSISYYGQGIKGYTF
v_call: TRBV19
d_call: TRBD1
j_call: TRBJ1-2
clone_size: -

cdr3_nt: TGTGCCAGCAGCCAAGAAGTCGACGCGGCGGGCTACACCTTC
cdr3_aa: CASSQEVDAAGYTF
v_call: TRBV14
d_call: -
j_call: TRBJ1-2
clone_size: -

cdr3_nt: TGTGCCAGCAGCGCCGGGGCCTCCCTAGGCTACGAGCAGTACTTC
cdr3_aa: CASSAGASLGYEQYF
v_call: TRBV5-6
d_call: -
j_call: TRBJ2-7
clone_size: -

cdr3_nt: TGTGCCAGCAGCTCCGACGACAGGGCCTGGTACGAGCAGTACTTC
cdr3_aa: CASSSDDRAWYEQYF
v_call: TRBV7-6
d_call: TRBD1
j_call: TRBJ2-7
clone_size: -

cdr3_nt: TGTGCCAGTAGTCAGATGAACACTGAAGCTTTCTTT
cdr3_aa: CASSQMNTEAFF
v_call: TRBV19
d_call: -
j_call: TRBJ1-1
clone_size: few

cdr3_nt: TGTGCCAGCAGCCTCCCCCAGGGGTGGGAGCCCAACAATGAGCAGTTCTTC
cdr3_aa: CASSLPQGWEPNNEQFF
v_call: TRBV7-9
d_call: -
j_call: TRBJ2-1
clone_size: -

cdr3_nt: TGCGCCAGCAGTGCAGGCGGGGAGCTGTTTTTT
cdr3_aa: CASSAGGELFF
v_call: TRBV10-2
d_call: -
j_call: TRBJ2-2
clone_size: -

cdr3_nt: TGTGCCAGCAGTGGTGCCCGGACCCCCGGGGAGCTGTTTTTT
cdr3_aa: CASSGARTPGELFF
v_call: TRBV2
d_call: -
j_call: TRBJ2-2
clone_size: -

cdr3_nt: TGTGCCAGCTCACCGGACAGCGGGGCCTACGAGCAGTACTTC
cdr3_aa: CASSPDSGAYEQYF
v_call: TRBV18
d_call: -
j_call: TRBJ2-7
clone_size: -

cdr3_nt: TGTGCCAGCAGAAAAGCCCCCGGGGAGCTGTTTTTT
cdr3_aa: CASRKAPGELFF
v_call: TRBV28
d_call: -
j_call: TRBJ2-2
clone_size: -